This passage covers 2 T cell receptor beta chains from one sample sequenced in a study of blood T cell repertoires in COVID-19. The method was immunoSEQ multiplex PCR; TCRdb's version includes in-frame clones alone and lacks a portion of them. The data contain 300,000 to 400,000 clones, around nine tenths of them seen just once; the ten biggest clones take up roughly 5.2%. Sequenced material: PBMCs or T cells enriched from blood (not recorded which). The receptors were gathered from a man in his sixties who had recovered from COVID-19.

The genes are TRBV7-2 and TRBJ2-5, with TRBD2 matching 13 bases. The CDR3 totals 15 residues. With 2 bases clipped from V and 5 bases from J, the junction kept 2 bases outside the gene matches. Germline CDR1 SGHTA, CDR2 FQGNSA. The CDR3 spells CASSLTSGRGETQYF. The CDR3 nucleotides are TGTGCCAGCAGCTTAACTAGCGGGAGGGGGGAGACCCAGTACTTC.

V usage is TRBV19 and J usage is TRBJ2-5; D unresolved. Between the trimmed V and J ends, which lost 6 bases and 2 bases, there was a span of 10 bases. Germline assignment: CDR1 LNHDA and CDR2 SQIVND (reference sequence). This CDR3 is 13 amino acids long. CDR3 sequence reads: CASSDSGQETQYF. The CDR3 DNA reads TGTGCCAGTAGCGATAGTGGTCAAGAGACCCAGTACTTC.